The next 8 T cell receptor beta chains were all read from a single sample in a study of T cells in Graves' hyperthyroidism and ophthalmopathy. Amplified regions were TCR beta CDR3 sequences from RNA transcripts. HTBI primers were the set used in a first-round RT-PCR of the TCR CDR3. TCRdb itself ran the multiplex PCR reads through MiXCR, one entry per CDR3 protein. Of 450,000 to 600,000 distinct CDR3 sequences listed, around 15% are singletons. Sequenced sample: blood. The receptor set was obtained from a woman aged 40 to 50 with Graves' hyperthyroidism.

This chain uses TRBV20-1 with TRBJ2-4; 10 bases fit TRBD2. CDR3 length: 15 amino acids. The germline V gene encodes CDR1 DFQATT and CDR2 SNEGSKA (reference sequence). V trimming: 6 bases; J trimming: 1 base; junction bases outside the gene matches: 6. The CDR3 DNA is TGCAGTGCCACCGGACTAGCGGATGCCAAAAACATTCAGTACTTC. Its protein is CSATGLADAKNIQYF.

This clonotype was counted ten times or more. The gene calls are TRBV13 and TRBJ1-2, with a weak D call TRBD1 (6 bases). The CDR3 length is 15 residues. With 6 bases removed from V and 8 bases from J, the gap between germline ends came to 22 bases. Germline V gives CDR1 PRHDT, CDR2 FYEKMQ (reference sequence). In nucleotides, the CDR3 is TGTGCCAGCAGTCCGCTACAGGGTGCCGCGGTAGGCTACACCTTC. Protein: CASSPLQGAAVGYTF.

The V call is TRBV11-2, the J call TRBJ2-1, with D perhaps matching TRBD1 or TRBD2 (5 bases each). The CDR3 is made up of 15 amino acids. The V gene's germline CDR1 is SGHAT and CDR2 FQNNGV. Trimming shortened V by 5 bases and J by 6 bases, and 17 bases separated the two germline ends. The CDR3 DNA reads TGTGCCAGCAGCCCACGGGACGCGAGCGGCAATGAGCAGTTCTTC. Translating it yields CASSPRDASGNEQFF.

This clonotype was seen more than once but under ten times. This rearrangement joins TRBV27 to TRBJ1-4; D is possibly TRBD1 (5 bases). Germline-derived CDR1 and CDR2 are MNHEY and SMNVEV (reference sequence). CDR3 size: 13 residues. Trimming cost V 8 bases and J 7 bases, with 14 bases left between them. CDR3 sequence: CASSQGVAEKLFF. The CDR3 DNA reads TGTGCCAGCTCGCAGGGCGTCGCTGAAAAACTGTTTTTT.

The V call is TRBV7-2, the J call TRBJ2-7; 8 bases match TRBD1. V trimming: 3 bases; J trimming: 3 bases; junction bases outside the gene matches: 13. The CDR3 runs to 17 residues. Germline assignment: CDR1 SGHTA and CDR2 FQGNSA. CDR3 protein: CASSLGSGTGGGYEQYF. CDR3 sequence (DNA): TGTGCCAGCAGCTTGGGGTCCGGGACAGGAGGGGGCTACGAGCAGTACTTC. The whole variable domain, remainder taken from reference TRBV7-2 and TRBJ2-7, is GAGVSQSPSNKVTEKGKDVELRCDPISGHTALYWYRQSLGQGLEFLIYFQGNSAPDKSGLPSDRFSAERTGGSVSTLTIQRTQQEDSAVYLCASSLGSGTGGGYEQYFGPGTRLTVT.

This clonotype was observed at least ten times. The J gene is TRBJ2-7, the V gene TRBV7-9; 7 bases fit TRBD1. This CDR3 contains 14 residues. CDR1 is SEHNR and CDR2 is FQNEAQ in the germline V gene (reference sequence). With V trimmed by 5 bases and J by 2 bases, 6 bases remained unmatched. In nucleotides, the CDR3 is TGTGCCAGCAGCACCACCGACAGGGCCTACGAGCAGTACTTC. Protein product: CASSTTDRAYEQYF.

This clonotype was counted at least ten times. V is TRBV11-1 and J is TRBJ1-2, with a possible D match to TRBD1 (5 bases). Deletions cut 3 bases from V and 1 base from J, with 6 bases between. The germline CDR1 and CDR2 sequences are SGHAT and FQDESV (reference sequence). The CDR3 extends over 13 amino acids. The CDR3 coding sequence is TGTGCCAGCAGCTTGACAGATAACTATGGCTACACCTTC. It encodes CASSLTDNYGYTF. The full variable domain, in which reference TRBV11-1 and TRBJ1-2 provide the parts outside the CDR3, is EAEVAQSPRYKITEKSQAVAFWCDPISGHATLYWYRQILGQGPELLVQFQDESVVDDSQLPKDRFSAERLKGVDSTLKIQPAELGDSAMYLCASSLTDNYGYTFGSGTRLTVV.

The chain couples TRBV11-2 to TRBJ1-2, with a tentative D call TRBD1 (5 bases). The length of the CDR3 is 17 residues. Germline V gene lookup returns CDR1 SGHAT and CDR2 FQNNGV. V was cut by 3 bases and J by 0 bases, with 17 bases left in between. The CDR3 nucleotides are TGTGCCAGCAGCTTCGGGCAGGGTCTAACTACTAACTATGGCTACACCTTC. The encoded protein is CASSFGQGLTTNYGYTF.